This entry concerns a single TCR beta chain. These data are taken from a study of T cell responses to AZD1222 COVID-19 vaccine. Some clones are missing from TCRdb's copy, which holds only in-frame ones; the method was immunoSEQ multiplex PCR. The table shows about 100,000 clones, with approximately 90% occurring only once. The sequence derives from an adult who received the AZD1222 COVID-19 vaccine. This material consisted of peripheral blood, taken 28 days after the second AZD1222 dose.

The CDR3 sequence is CASSYKGNQPQHF. CDR3 coding DNA: TGTGCCAGCAGCTATAAGGGAAATCAGCCCCAGCATTTT. The gene calls are TRBV11-2 and TRBJ1-5; no clear D. The CDR3 runs 13 residues. The germline gives CDR1 SGHAT, CDR2 FQNNGV. The V gene lost 4 bases and the J gene lost 4 bases, with 8 bases spanning the gap.